This T cell receptor (beta chain) appears in the sequencing data of a study of blood T cell repertoires in COVID-19. Overall study context: The analysed material was cDNA or gDNA that came from T cells, B-cell-depleted T cells, or PBMCs.

Individuals aged about 18 to 90 years were recruited from about two dozen US areas. Resolution of symptoms, clearance, or two negative PCRs was present in recovered Cohort 3 donors. Original methodology: Quantification of nucleated cells was approximated via reference gene primer amplification. Repertoires were generated with immunoSEQ multiplex PCR, while TCRdb's copy carries only in-frame clones and drops some. The D gene and trimming were derived from the DNA, and the V and J assignments and clone size from that table. There are 200,000 to 300,000 clones in the sample; roughly 89% occur only once, and approximately 9.5% lies in the top ten. Germline CDR1 SGHDN, CDR2 FVKESK. The CDR3 is 20 amino acids. With 4 bases removed from V and 1 base from J, the gap between germline ends came to 28 bases.

This clonotype was obtained from a man aged 35 to 55 who had recovered from COVID-19. The rearrangement joins TRBV14 to TRBJ1-1; no clear D. Material for sequencing was PBMCs or T cells enriched from blood (not recorded which). The CDR3 sequence: CASSRLGVGTTTRSNTEAFF. CDR3 DNA: TGTGCCAGCAGCCGCCTAGGCGTGGGAACGACTACCCGCTCGAACACTGAAGCTTTCTTT. The full variable domain, with the rest looked up from reference TRBV14 and TRBJ1-1, is EAGVTQFPSHSVIEKGQTVTLRCDPISGHDNLYWYRRVMGKEIKFLLHFVKESKQDESGMPNNRFLAERTGGTYSTLKVQPAELEDSGVYFCASSRLGVGTTTRSNTEAFFGQGTRLTVV.